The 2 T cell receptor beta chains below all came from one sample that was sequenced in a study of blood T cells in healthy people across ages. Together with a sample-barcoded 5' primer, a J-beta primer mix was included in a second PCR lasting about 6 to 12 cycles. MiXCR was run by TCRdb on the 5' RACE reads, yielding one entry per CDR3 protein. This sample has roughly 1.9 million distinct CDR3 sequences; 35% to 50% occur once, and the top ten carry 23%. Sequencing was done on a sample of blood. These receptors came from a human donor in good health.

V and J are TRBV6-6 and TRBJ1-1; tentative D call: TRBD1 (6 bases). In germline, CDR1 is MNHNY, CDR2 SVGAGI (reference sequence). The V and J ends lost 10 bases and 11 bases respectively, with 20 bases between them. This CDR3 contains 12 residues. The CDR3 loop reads CAIFTTDRGAFF. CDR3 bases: TGTGCCATCTTTACCACGGACAGAGGTGCTTTCTTT.

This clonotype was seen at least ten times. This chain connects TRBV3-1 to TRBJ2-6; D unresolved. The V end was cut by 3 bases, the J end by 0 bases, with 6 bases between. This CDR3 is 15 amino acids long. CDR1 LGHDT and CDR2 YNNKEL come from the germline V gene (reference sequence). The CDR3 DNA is TGTGCCAGCAGCCAGAGTAGCTCTGGGGCCAACGTCCTGACTTTC. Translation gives CASSQSSSGANVLTF.